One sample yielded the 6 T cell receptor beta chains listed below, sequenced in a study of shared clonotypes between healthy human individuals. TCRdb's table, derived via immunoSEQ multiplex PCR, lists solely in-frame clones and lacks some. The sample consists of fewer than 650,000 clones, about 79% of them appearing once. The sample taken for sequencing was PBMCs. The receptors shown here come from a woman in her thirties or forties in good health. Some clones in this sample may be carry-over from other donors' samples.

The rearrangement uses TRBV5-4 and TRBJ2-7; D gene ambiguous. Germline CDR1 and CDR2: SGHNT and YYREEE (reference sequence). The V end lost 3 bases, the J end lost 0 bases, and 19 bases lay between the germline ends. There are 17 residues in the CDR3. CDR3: CASSSATMRSSSYEQYF. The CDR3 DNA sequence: TGTGCCAGCAGCTCCGCCACCATGAGGAGCAGCTCCTACGAGCAGTACTTC. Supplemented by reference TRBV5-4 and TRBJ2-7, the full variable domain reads ETGVTQSPTHLIKTRGQQVTLRCSSQSGHNTVSWYQQALGQGPQFIFQYYREEENGRGNFPPRFSGLQFPNYSSELNVNALELDDSALYLCASSSATMRSSSYEQYFGPGTRLTVT.

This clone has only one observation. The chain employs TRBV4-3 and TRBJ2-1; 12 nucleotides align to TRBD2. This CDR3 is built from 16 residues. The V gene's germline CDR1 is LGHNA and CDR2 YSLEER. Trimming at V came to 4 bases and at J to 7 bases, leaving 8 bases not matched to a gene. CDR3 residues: CASSRRTSGIGNEQFF. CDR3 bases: TGCGCCAGCAGCCGGAGGACTAGCGGGATAGGGAATGAGCAGTTCTTC.

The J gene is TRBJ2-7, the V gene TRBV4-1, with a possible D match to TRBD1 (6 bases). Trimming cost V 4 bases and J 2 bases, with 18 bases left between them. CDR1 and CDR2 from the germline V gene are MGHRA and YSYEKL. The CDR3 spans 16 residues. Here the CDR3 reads CASSRFRGPFTYEQYF. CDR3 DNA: TGCGCCAGCAGCCGCTTCAGGGGCCCCTTCACCTACGAGCAGTACTTC.

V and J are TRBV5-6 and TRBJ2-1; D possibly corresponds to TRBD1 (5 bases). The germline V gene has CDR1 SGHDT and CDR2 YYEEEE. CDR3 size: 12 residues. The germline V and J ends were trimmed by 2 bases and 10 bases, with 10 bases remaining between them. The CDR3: CASSLTNREQFF. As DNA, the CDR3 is TGTGCCAGCAGCTTAACGAACAGGGAGCAGTTCTTC.

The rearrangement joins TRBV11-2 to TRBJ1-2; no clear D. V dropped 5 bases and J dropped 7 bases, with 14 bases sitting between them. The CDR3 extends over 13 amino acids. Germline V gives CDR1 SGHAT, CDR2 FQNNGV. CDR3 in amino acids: CASSPQPQAGYTF. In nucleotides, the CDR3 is TGTGCCAGCAGCCCACAACCCCAGGCTGGCTACACCTTC.

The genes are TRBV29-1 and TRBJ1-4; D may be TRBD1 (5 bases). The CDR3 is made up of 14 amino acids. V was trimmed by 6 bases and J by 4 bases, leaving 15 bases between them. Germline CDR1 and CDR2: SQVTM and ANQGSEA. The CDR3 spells CSVARDGFNEKLFF. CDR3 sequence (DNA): TGCAGCGTCGCTCGGGACGGTTTTAATGAAAAACTGTTTTTT.